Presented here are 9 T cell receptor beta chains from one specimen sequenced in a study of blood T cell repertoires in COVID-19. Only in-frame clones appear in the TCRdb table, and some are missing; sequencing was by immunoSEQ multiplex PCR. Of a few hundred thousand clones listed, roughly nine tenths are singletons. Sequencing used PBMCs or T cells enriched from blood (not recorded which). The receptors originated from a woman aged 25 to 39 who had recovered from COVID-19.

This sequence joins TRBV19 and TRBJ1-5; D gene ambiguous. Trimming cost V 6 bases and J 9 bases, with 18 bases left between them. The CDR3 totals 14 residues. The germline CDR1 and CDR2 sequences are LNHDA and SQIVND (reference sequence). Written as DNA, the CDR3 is TGTGCCAGTAGGCGGTTGACTGAGGTGTGGCCCCAGCATTTT. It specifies CASRRLTEVWPQHF.

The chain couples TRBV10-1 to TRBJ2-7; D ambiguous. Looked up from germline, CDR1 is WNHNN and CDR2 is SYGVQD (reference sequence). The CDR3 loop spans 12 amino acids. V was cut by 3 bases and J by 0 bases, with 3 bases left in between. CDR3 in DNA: TGCGCCAGCAGTGAATACTCCTACGAGCAGTACTTC. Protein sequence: CASSEYSYEQYF.

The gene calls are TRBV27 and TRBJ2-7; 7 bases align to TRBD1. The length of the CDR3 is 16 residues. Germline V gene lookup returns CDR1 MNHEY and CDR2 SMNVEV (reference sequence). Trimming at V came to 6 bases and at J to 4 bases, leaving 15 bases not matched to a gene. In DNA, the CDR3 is TGTGCCAGCAGGGTGACAGGGAACTCACCACATTACGAGCAGTACTTC. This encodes CASRVTGNSPHYEQYF.

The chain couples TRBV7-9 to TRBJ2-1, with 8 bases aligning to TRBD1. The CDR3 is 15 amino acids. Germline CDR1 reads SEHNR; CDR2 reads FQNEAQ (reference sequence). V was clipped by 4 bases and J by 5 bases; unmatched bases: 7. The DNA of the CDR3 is TGTGCCAGCAGCTACCGGGACAGGCTCAACAATGAGCAGTTCTTC. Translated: CASSYRDRLNNEQFF.

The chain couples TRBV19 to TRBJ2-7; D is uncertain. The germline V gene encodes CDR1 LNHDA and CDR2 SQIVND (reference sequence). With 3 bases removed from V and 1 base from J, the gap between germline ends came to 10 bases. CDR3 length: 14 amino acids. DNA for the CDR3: TGTGCCAGTAGTATTGGTTGGCAGTCCTACGAGCAGTACTTC. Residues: CASSIGWQSYEQYF.

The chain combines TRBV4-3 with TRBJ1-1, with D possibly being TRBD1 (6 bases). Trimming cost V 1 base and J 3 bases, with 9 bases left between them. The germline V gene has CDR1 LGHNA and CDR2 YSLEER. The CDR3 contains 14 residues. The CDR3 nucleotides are TGCGCCAGCAGCCAAGTTCCAGGGGACACTGAAGCTTTCTTT. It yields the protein CASSQVPGDTEAFF.

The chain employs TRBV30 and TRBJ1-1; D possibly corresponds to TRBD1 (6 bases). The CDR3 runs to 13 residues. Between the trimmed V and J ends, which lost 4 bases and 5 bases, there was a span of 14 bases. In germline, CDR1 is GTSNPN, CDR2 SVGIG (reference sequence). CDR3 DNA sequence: TGTGCCTGGACGCCAGGGGTAAATACTGAAGCTTTCTTT. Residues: CAWTPGVNTEAFF.

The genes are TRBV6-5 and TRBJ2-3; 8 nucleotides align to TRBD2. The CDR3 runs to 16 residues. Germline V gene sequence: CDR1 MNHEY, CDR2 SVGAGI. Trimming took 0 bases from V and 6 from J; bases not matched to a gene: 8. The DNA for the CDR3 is TGTGCCAGCAGTTACTCTCTTCCGGGAGGGGAGGATACGCAGTATTTT. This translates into CASSYSLPGGEDTQYF.

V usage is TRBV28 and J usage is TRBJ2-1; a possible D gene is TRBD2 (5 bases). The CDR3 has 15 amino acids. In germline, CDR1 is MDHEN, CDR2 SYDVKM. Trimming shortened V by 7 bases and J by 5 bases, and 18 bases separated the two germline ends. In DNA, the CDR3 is TGTGCCAGCACAACTTCGGGGTTTTTGGACAATGAGCAGTTCTTC. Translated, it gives CASTTSGFLDNEQFF.